A selection of T cell receptor beta chains follows, all from one sample in a study of identical twins. TCRdb re-analysed the 5' RACE reads in MiXCR, keeping a single row per CDR3 protein. The sample carries more than 200,000 distinct CDR3 sequences, more than 13% recorded once. Specimen: memory (CD45RO+) T cells sorted from blood. Receptor source: a woman aged 18-29 years in good health. The CDR3 runs from the conserved cysteine through the conserved F or W. D genes are given only for firm matches. The listing skips clone size in some rows; elsewhere it reads once, few, many or a size class.

d_call j_call v_call clone_size cdr3_nt cdr3_aa
TRBD1 TRBJ2-5 TRBV20-1 - TGCAGTGCCCAGGGACAGGGAATTAGGGAGACCCAGTACTTC CSAQGQGIRETQYF
- TRBJ1-4 TRBV6-5 many TGTGCCAGCAGTTACGGGACAACTAATGAAAAACTGTTTTTT CASSYGTTNEKLFF
- TRBJ2-6 TRBV18 - TGTGCCAGCTCACCACCTGTAAACAGACACTCTGGGGCCAACGTCCTGACTTTC CASSPPVNRHSGANVLTF
- TRBJ2-5 TRBV14 - TGTGCCAGCAGTCGACGACAGTTCCAAGAGACCCAGTACTTC CASSRRQFQETQYF
- TRBJ2-5 TRBV24-1 few TGTGCCACCAGTGATTCTGCGGGACGGGAGACCCAGTACTTC CATSDSAGRETQYF
- TRBJ2-5 TRBV20-1 many TGCAGTGCTTCTAACAGGGGGGGTGGAGAGACCCAGTACTTC CSASNRGGGETQYF
- TRBJ2-1 TRBV6-4 - TGTGCCAGCAGTGATGGGACCTTCGACTACAATGAGCAGTTCTTC CASSDGTFDYNEQFF
TRBD2 TRBJ2-1 TRBV12-3/TRBV12-4 once TGTGCCAGCAGTTTGGGGCGGGGGGCTCGAATAAACAATGAGCAGTTCTTC CASSLGRGARINNEQFF
TRBD2 TRBJ2-5 TRBV5-1 few TGCGCCAGCAGCTTTGGCGTACGACTAGCGGGGAGGGAGACCCAGTACTTC CASSFGVRLAGRETQYF
- TRBJ2-5 TRBV18 many TGTGCCAGCTCACCCGGGACGGAAGAGACCCAGTACTTC CASSPGTEETQYF
- TRBJ1-5 TRBV7-2 - TGTGCCAGCAGCTTAGGGTCCGCCAGCTTCAATCAGCCCCAGCATTTT CASSLGSASFNQPQHF
- TRBJ1-1 TRBV15 many TGTGCCACCAGCAGAGATCTAGGGGGAACTGAAGCTTTCTTT CATSRDLGGTEAFF
- TRBJ2-7 TRBV2 - TGTGCCAGGGTTCCGGAGTATTCCTACGAGCAGTACTTC CARVPEYSYEQYF
- TRBJ2-7 TRBV6-2/TRBV6-3 - TGTGCCAGCAGTTACCGGGGCACCTTCTACGAGCAGTACTTC CASSYRGTFYEQYF
TRBD2 TRBJ2-5 TRBV20-1 few TGCAGTGCTAGACCTTTAGCGGGACAAGAGACCCAGTACTTC CSARPLAGQETQYF
- TRBJ2-2 TRBV20-1 - TGCAGTGCTAGCTCTCTCGGCACCGGGGAGCTGTTTTTT CSASSLGTGELFF
TRBD1 TRBJ1-2 TRBV7-6 - TGTGCCAGCAGCTCTAGTAGCCGACCAGGGGGGCGGGTCTATGGCTACACCTTC CASSSSSRPGGRVYGYTF
- TRBJ2-2 TRBV18 - TGTGCCAGCTCACCACTGGCCTTTGACACCGGGGAGCTGTTTTTT CASSPLAFDTGELFF
- TRBJ2-3 TRBV6-6 few TGTGCCAGCAGTTACTTGATGGTGGAGACGCAGTATTTT CASSYLMVETQYF
- TRBJ1-6 TRBV5-1 few TGCGCCAGCAGCTTGGAGGGGGGGCTAACGTCCCCCCTCCACTTT CASSLEGGLTSPLHF
TRBD1 TRBJ2-2 TRBV9 few TGTGCCAGCAGCGAACAGGGGGCCGGGGAGCTGTTTTTT CASSEQGAGELFF
- TRBJ2-6 TRBV18 few TGTGCCAGCTCACCACCGCGAGACTTGAGGGTCTCTGGGGCCAACGTCCTGACTTTC CASSPPRDLRVSGANVLTF
TRBD2 TRBJ2-3 TRBV5-4 - TGTGCCAGCAGCGATCTAACTAGCGGGGGACGCACAGATACGCAGTATTTT CASSDLTSGGRTDTQYF
- TRBJ2-1 TRBV12-3/TRBV12-4 - TGTGCCAGCAGTTTTGGCAGTACGGCCGAGCAGTTCTTC CASSFGSTAEQFF
- TRBJ2-3 TRBV20-1 few TGCAGTGCTAGCCGTGGGCTAGCAGGGGATACGCAGTATTTT CSASRGLAGDTQYF
- TRBJ2-1 TRBV6-8 few TGTGCCAGCAGTTACTGGTTCGGGGCAGTGCCCTACAATGAGCAGTTCTTC CASSYWFGAVPYNEQFF
- TRBJ1-6 TRBV20-1 few TGCAGTGCTAGAGATCGACAGAAGAGCTCCTATAATTCACCCCTCCACTTT CSARDRQKSSYNSPLHF